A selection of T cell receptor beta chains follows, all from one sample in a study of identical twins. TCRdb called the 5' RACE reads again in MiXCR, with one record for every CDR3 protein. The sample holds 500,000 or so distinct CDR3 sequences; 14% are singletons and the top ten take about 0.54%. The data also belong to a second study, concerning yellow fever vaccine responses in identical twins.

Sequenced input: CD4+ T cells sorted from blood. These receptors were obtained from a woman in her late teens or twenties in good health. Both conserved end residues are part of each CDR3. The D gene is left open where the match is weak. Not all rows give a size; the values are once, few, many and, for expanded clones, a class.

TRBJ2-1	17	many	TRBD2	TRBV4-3	TGCGCCAGCAGCCTCCAGATATCCGGGACTAGTGGTAATGAGCAGTTCTTC	CASSLQISGTSGNEQFF
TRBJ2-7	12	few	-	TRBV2	TGTGCCAGCATGGCGGGGCCCCACGAGCAGTACTTC	CASMAGPHEQYF
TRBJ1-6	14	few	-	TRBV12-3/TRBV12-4	TGTGCCAGCAGTTTGAGGGCTGATAATTCACCCCTCCACTTT	CASSLRADNSPLHF
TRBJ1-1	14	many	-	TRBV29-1	TGCAGCGTCCCTCGGGGAGGGGGAGGCACTGAAGCTTTCTTT	CSVPRGGGGTEAFF
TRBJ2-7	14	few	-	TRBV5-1	TGCGCCAGCAGCTTGTCTGAGCCCCCCTACGAGCAGTACTTC	CASSLSEPPYEQYF
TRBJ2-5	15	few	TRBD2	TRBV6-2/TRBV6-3	TGTGCCAGCAGTCTTATCGGGACTATACAAGAGACCCAGTACTTC	CASSLIGTIQETQYF
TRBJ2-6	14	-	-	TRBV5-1	TGCGCCAGCAGCTTGGCAACTGGGGCCAACGTCCTGACTTTC	CASSLATGANVLTF
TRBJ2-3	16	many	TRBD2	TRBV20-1	TGCAGTGCTAGTTCCGGGACTAGCGGTAGCACAGATACGCAGTATTTT	CSASSGTSGSTDTQYF
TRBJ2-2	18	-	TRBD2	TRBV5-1	TGCGCCAGCAGCTTGGTACTAGCGGGAGGCCGGAACACCGGGGAGCTGTTTTTT	CASSLVLAGGRNTGELFF
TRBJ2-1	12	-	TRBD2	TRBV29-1	TGCAGCGGTAGACTAGCGGGGGCCGAGCAGTTCTTC	CSGRLAGAEQFF
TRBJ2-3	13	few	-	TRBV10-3	TGTGCCACCACGAGCGGTTTCACAGATACGCAGTATTTT	CATTSGFTDTQYF
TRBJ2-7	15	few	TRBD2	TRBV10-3	TGTGCCATCAGGGGGACTAGCGGGATTGGCTACGAGCAGTACTTC	CAIRGTSGIGYEQYF
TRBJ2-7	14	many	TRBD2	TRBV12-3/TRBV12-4	TGTGCCAGCAGTTTAGTGCGGGAGGCTAACGAGCAGTACTTC	CASSLVREANEQYF
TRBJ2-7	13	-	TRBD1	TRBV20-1	TGCAGTGCCAAGACAGGGTTGGACTACGAGCAGTACTTC	CSAKTGLDYEQYF
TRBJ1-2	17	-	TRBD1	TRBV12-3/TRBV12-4	TGTGCCAGCAGTTTAGGGGTTACAGGGGGCCATGTCTATGGCTACACCTTC	CASSLGVTGGHVYGYTF
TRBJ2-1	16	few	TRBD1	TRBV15	TGTGCCACCAGCAGAGCTACCGGGACAGGAAACAATGAGCAGTTCTTC	CATSRATGTGNNEQFF
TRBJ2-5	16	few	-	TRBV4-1	TGCGCCAGCAGCCACGCACGGGGGCTTAACCAAGAGACCCAGTACTTC	CASSHARGLNQETQYF
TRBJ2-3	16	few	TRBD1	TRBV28	TGTGCCAGCAGTTTTGGGCAGGGGGCAGGAACAGATACGCAGTATTTT	CASSFGQGAGTDTQYF
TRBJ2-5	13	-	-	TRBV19	TGTGCCAGTAGCGGGAAGGCACAAGAGACCCAGTACTTC	CASSGKAQETQYF
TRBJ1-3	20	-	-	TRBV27	TGTGCCAGCAGTTTATCAGAGTTGGGGTCAAGACCCGCGGCCGGAAACACCATATATTTT	CASSLSELGSRPAAGNTIYF
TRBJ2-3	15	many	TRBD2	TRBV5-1	TGCGCCAGCAGCTTGTATAGCGGGGGGGCCAATACGCAGTATTTT	CASSLYSGGANTQYF
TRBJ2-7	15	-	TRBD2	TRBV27	TGTGCCAGCAGTTTATTCCGGGGGGGCCTTTACGAGCAGTACTTC	CASSLFRGGLYEQYF